These 29 T cell receptor beta chains were all obtained from the same sample, sequenced in a study of T cell repertoires in cytomegalovirus infection. TCRdb reprocessed the reads with MiXCR, giving one entry per CDR3 protein. The table has some 680,000 distinct CDR3 sequences, roughly a third seen once. Sequencing input: PBMCs. Receptors originate from a human donor in good health (CMV status not recorded). Some clones in this sample may be carry-over from other donors' samples.

In the case of this clonotype: One junction end disagrees with the germline gene, perhaps due to a read error. The chain has TRBV4-2 and TRBJ2-5; 7 bases fit TRBD2. Germline V gives CDR1 LGHNA, CDR2 YNFKEQ. The CDR3 is 15 residues long. CDR3 sequence reads: CAISRGLDVLETQYF. The CDR3 DNA reads TGTGCCATCAGCCGAGGACTAGACGTGTTGGAGACCCAGTACTTC.

This clonotype turned up a few times. This chain uses TRBV15 with TRBJ2-4; 10 nucleotides line up with TRBD1. Germline-derived CDR1 and CDR2 are LNHNV and YYDKDF (reference sequence). J gave up 0 bases and V 0 bases, and 8 bases lay outside the gene matches. The CDR3 covers 19 residues. The DNA of the CDR3 is TGTGCCACCAGCAGAGATAGGGACAGGGGTAACAAAGCCAAAAACATTCAGTACTTC. Translation gives CATSRDRDRGNKAKNIQYF. Full variable domain (rest looked up from reference TRBV15 and TRBJ2-4): DAMVIQNPRYQVTQFGKPVTLSCSQTLNHNVMYWYQQKSSQAPKLLFHYYDKDFNNEADTPDNFQSRRPNTSFCFLDIRSPGLGDTAMYLCATSRDRDRGNKAKNIQYFGAGTRLSVL.

This clonotype was picked up one time. Relative to the germline gene, one junction end is altered; a read error may explain this. The chain employs TRBV12-3 or TRBV12-4 and TRBJ2-1, with 9 bases fitting TRBD2. This CDR3 is built from 15 residues. DNA for the CDR3: TGTGCCAGCAGGTTAGCGGGAGTGGCTCGCAATGAGCAGTTCTTC. As protein: CASRLAGVARNEQFF.

This clonotype was detected a few times. The rearrangement uses TRBV28 and TRBJ2-5; 8 bases map to TRBD2. Per the germline V gene, CDR1 is MDHEN and CDR2 is SYDVKM. This CDR3 has 15 amino acids. Trimming at V came to 4 bases and at J to 4 bases, leaving 8 bases not matched to a gene. CDR3 coding DNA: TGTGCCAGCAGTTACGGGAGGGCTAGCAGAGAGACCCAGTACTTC. Protein product: CASSYGRASRETQYF.

J is TRBJ1-1 and V is TRBV20-1, with 10 bases fitting TRBD1. With V trimmed by 7 bases and J by 5 bases, 7 bases remained unmatched. CDR1 and CDR2 (germline): DFQATT, SNEGSKA (reference sequence). The CDR3 spans 13 residues. CDR3 nucleotide sequence: TGCAGTGGCCCGGGACAGGGGATGACTGAAGCTTTCTTT. Residues: CSGPGQGMTEAFF.

V gene TRBV5-1 combines with J gene TRBJ1-2; 7 nucleotides line up with TRBD1. The CDR3 sequence is 15 residues long. Germline V CDR1 and CDR2: SGHRS, YFSETQ. V lost 2 bases, J lost 4 bases, and 8 bases stayed unmatched. The CDR3 DNA reads as TGCGCCAGCAGCTTTACGGCAGGGGGAGGCTATGGCTACACCTTC. Translating it yields CASSFTAGGGYGYTF.

The chain couples TRBV5-1 to TRBJ2-7, with TRBD2 matching 8 bases. The CDR3 covers 15 residues. Unmatched junction bases numbered 9, after V lost 1 base and J lost 6 bases. Per the germline V gene, CDR1 is SGHRS and CDR2 is YFSETQ. CDR3 bases: TGCGCCAGCAGCTTGTCCCCAGCGGGAGCGTCCGAGCAGTACTTC. Translating gives CASSLSPAGASEQYF.

A few counts support this clonotype. This sequence joins TRBV5-4 and TRBJ2-1; D call uncertain. From germline, CDR1 is SGHNT and CDR2 YYREEE (reference sequence). The CDR3 is made up of 16 amino acids. V shed 4 bases and J shed 0 bases, with 14 bases lying between them. DNA for the CDR3: TGTGCCAGCAGCCCGAGTGGGGATGGCTCCTACAATGAGCAGTTCTTC. Translating gives CASSPSGDGSYNEQFF.

The V call is TRBV7-2, the J call TRBJ2-2; 7 bases match TRBD1. CDR3 size: 14 residues. J gave up 6 bases and V 3 bases, and 4 bases lay outside the gene matches. Germline V gives CDR1 SGHTA, CDR2 FQGNSA. CDR3 coding DNA: TGTGCCAGCAGCTTCCGACAGGGTCCCGGGGAGCTGTTTTTT. It codes for CASSFRQGPGELFF.

This clonotype has only a few counts. The chain employs TRBV10-3 and TRBJ2-7; TRBD1 is a possible D gene (7 bases). Germline V gene sequence: CDR1 ENHRY, CDR2 SYGVKD. Trimming left V 6 bases short and J 0 bases short, with 12 bases between. This CDR3 is 14 amino acids long. The CDR3 DNA is TGTGCCATCAGCCCCCAGGGGGGCTCCTACGAGCAGTACTTC. Residues: CAISPQGGSYEQYF.

CDR3 bases: TGTGCCAGCAGCGCGATCGACAGGGGAGGTTTCTACGAGCAGTACTTC. Protein: CASSAIDRGGFYEQYF. This sequence joins TRBV12-3 or TRBV12-4 and TRBJ2-7, with 8 bases that match TRBD1. This CDR3 has 16 amino acids. The trim removed 6 bases at V and 3 bases at J, leaving 13 bases unmatched.

This chain uses TRBV28 with TRBJ1-1; no clear D gene. In germline, CDR1 is MDHEN, CDR2 SYDVKM. The V end was cut by 3 bases, the J end by 1 base, with 15 bases between. This CDR3 has 16 amino acids. CDR3 nucleotides: TGTGCCAGCAGTTTTGTTCTGAGGGAACCGAACACTGAAGCTTTCTTT. Its protein is CASSFVLREPNTEAFF.

This clonotype was found a few times. The chain joins TRBV7-2 to TRBJ1-2, with 8 bases aligning to TRBD1. The germline CDR1 and CDR2 sequences are SGHTA and FQGNSA. The CDR3 covers 17 residues. With 4 bases clipped from V and 6 bases from J, the junction kept 16 bases outside the gene matches. Written as DNA, the CDR3 is TGTGCCAGCAGCTCCTACGGCCCCGACAGGGGCCCCGATGGCTACACCTTC. This sequence encodes CASSSYGPDRGPDGYTF.

About this clonotype: This is likely a read error, given that the CDR3 carries no conserved phenylalanine or tryptophan at its end. The chain employs TRBV6-8 and TRBJ2-1, with 8 bases aligning to TRBD1. The CDR3 contains 17 residues. Losses at the gene ends were 6 bases for V and 5 bases for J; bases not matched to a gene: 15. Germline CDR1 MNHGY, CDR2 SAAAGT. The CDR3 DNA sequence: TGTGCCAGCAGCCGACCCGGACAGGGTTTGTTCAACAATGAGCAGTTCTTA. Translated, it gives CASSRPGQGLFNNEQFL.

The gene calls are TRBV7-6 and TRBJ2-7; 11 bases map to TRBD1. V dropped 2 bases and J dropped 4; count of bases not matched to a gene: 4. Germline V gives CDR1 SGHVS, CDR2 FNYEAQ. The CDR3 length is 15 residues. The CDR3 loop is CASSLQGQGGYEQYF. CDR3 nucleotides: TGTGCCAGCAGCTTACAGGGACAGGGGGGGTACGAGCAGTACTTC.

As regards this clonotype: The junction does not match germline at one end; this may be a read error. The V call is TRBV7-4, the J call TRBJ2-3, with 9 bases matching TRBD2. The CDR3 sequence is 17 residues long. Germline-derived CDR1 and CDR2 are SGHVT and SQSDAQ. The CDR3 reads CASSLFPGLADTDTRYF. The CDR3 nucleotides are TGTGCCAGCAGCCTTTTTCCGGGACTAGCAGACACAGATACGCGGTATTTT.

The rearrangement joins TRBV20-1 to TRBJ1-1; D ambiguous. This CDR3 has 12 residues. Deletions cut 6 bases from V and 3 bases from J, with 11 bases between. Per germline, CDR1 DFQATT and CDR2 SNEGSKA (reference sequence). The CDR3 nucleotides read TGCAGTGCAGAGACCACTGACACTGAAGCTTTCTTT. Its protein product is CSAETTDTEAFF.

This clonotype has more than one count but fewer than ten. This chain joins TRBV5-6 and TRBJ2-7; TRBD1 agrees at 8 bases. Germline trimming cut 0 bases from V and 2 bases from J; bases unmatched to any gene: 4. This CDR3 has 15 residues. Germline CDR1 is SGHDT and CDR2 is YYEEEE. CDR3 nucleotide sequence: TGTGCCAGCAGCTTGGGACAGGGGAAAGCCTACGAGCAGTACTTC. Its translation: CASSLGQGKAYEQYF.

The rearrangement links TRBV12-3 or TRBV12-4 to TRBJ1-5; no definite D call. This CDR3 is built from 13 residues. V gave up 6 bases and J gave up 4 bases, with 10 bases separating them. The CDR3 spells CASSQLSNQPQHF. The CDR3 nucleotides read TGTGCCAGCAGCCAACTCTCGAATCAGCCCCAGCATTTT.

The chain couples TRBV27 to TRBJ1-6; the D is unclear. Germline CDR1 and CDR2: MNHEY and SMNVEV (reference sequence). The CDR3 consists of 14 residues. V gave up 1 base and J gave up 6 bases, with 7 bases separating them. CDR3 bases: TGTGCCAGCAGTTTATTTGCGGGTAATTCACCCCTCCACTTT. Residues: CASSLFAGNSPLHF.

This clonotype has just a few counts. J is TRBJ1-1 and V is TRBV24-1; no clear D gene. CDR3 size: 12 residues. V gave up 7 bases and J gave up 0 bases, with 5 bases separating them. Germline V gene sequence: CDR1 KGHDR, CDR2 SFDVKD. The CDR3 is CATSKMNTEAFF. The DNA for the CDR3 is TGTGCCACCAGCAAGATGAACACTGAAGCTTTCTTT.

V and J are TRBV6-5 and TRBJ2-3; a possible D gene is TRBD2 (5 bases). The CDR3 totals 18 residues. CDR1 is MNHEY and CDR2 is SVGAGI in the germline V gene. V was clipped by 4 bases and J by 5 bases, with 25 bases between them. CDR3 protein: CASSSGYIGSDRGDTQYF. The CDR3 DNA follows: TGTGCCAGCAGTTCGGGGTACATCGGGTCAGACCGAGGAGATACGCAGTATTTT.

The sample holds a few counts of this clonotype. J is TRBJ1-2 and V is TRBV6-5; no firm D call. The CDR3 spans 12 residues. Germline V CDR1 and CDR2: MNHEY, SVGAGI. V was trimmed by 8 bases and J by 8 bases, leaving 15 bases between them. CDR3 DNA sequence: TGTGCCAGCTCGGGCGGGGTGGGAGGCTACACCTTC. Translation: CASSGGVGGYTF.

The CDR3 DNA sequence: TGTGCCAGCTGGGGGTTCTACGAGCAGTACTTC. This translates into CASWGFYEQYF. The V call is TRBV2, the J call TRBJ2-7, with D tentatively TRBD1 or TRBD2 (5 bases each). Germline-derived CDR1 and CDR2 are SNHLY and FYNNEI. The CDR3 is 11 residues long. Trimming stripped 8 bases from V and 3 bases from J, with 8 bases between.

This sequence joins TRBV28 and TRBJ2-1, with 7 nucleotides matching TRBD2. There are 15 residues in the CDR3. The V and J ends lost 3 bases and 6 bases, in that order; junction bases with no gene match: 8. The germline CDR1 and CDR2 sequences are MDHEN and SYDVKM. In DNA, the CDR3 is TGTGCCAGCAGTTTGTTTGGCGGGAGCCCCAATGAGCAGTTCTTC. It encodes CASSLFGGSPNEQFF.

V and J are TRBV7-2 and TRBJ2-5; D is ambiguous. Germline lookup yields CDR1 SGHTA and CDR2 FQGNSA. The V end was cut by 6 bases, the J end by 5 bases, with 19 bases between. The CDR3 loop spans 15 amino acids. This CDR3 reads CASSSAPPPGETQYF. CDR3 in DNA: TGTGCCAGCAGTTCGGCACCTCCCCCTGGGGAGACCCAGTACTTC.

This rearrangement joins TRBV29-1 to TRBJ2-7, with TRBD1 matching 8 bases. The V and J ends lost 7 bases and 1 base, in that order; junction bases with no gene match: 3. The CDR3 extends over 12 amino acids. Per germline, CDR1 SQVTM and CDR2 ANQGSEA. The CDR3 sequence is CSGRQGSYEQYF. CDR3 nucleotides: TGCAGCGGTAGACAGGGGTCCTACGAGCAGTACTTC.

The V and J genes are TRBV20-1 and TRBJ2-5; maybe TRBD2 (7 bases). Trimming shortened V by 3 bases and J by 3 bases, and 14 bases separated the two germline ends. The CDR3 is 14 amino acids. The germline CDR1 and CDR2 sequences are DFQATT and SNEGSKA (reference sequence). CDR3 nucleotides: TGCAGTGCTAGCGCGGGGGCCTCCGAAGAGACCCAGTACTTC. Translating it yields CSASAGASEETQYF.

This clonotype was counted a few times. The J gene is TRBJ1-5, the V gene TRBV6-2 or TRBV6-3, with D unresolved. The germline V gene has CDR1 MNHEY and CDR2 SVGEGT. This CDR3 has 14 residues. The V end lost 0 bases, the J end lost 5 bases, and 8 bases lay between the germline ends. Here the CDR3 reads CASSYSTVDQPQHF. CDR3 nucleotide sequence: TGTGCCAGCAGTTACTCGACGGTTGATCAGCCCCAGCATTTT.